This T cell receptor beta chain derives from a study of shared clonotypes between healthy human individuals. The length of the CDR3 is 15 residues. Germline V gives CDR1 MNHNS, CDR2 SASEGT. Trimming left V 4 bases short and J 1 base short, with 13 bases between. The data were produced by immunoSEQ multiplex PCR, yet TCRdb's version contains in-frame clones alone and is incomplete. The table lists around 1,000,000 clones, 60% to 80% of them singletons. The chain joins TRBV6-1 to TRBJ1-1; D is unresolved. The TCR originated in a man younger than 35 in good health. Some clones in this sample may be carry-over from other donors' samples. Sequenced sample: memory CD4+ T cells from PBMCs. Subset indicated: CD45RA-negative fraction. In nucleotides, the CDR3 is TGTGCCAGCAGTGGCCTCCTACTCACGAACACTGAAGCTTTCTTT. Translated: CASSGLLLTNTEAFF.